This TCR beta chain was identified during a study of yellow fever vaccine responses in identical twins. Study results and limitations: Twins reportedly had a vaccine T cell response that seemed partly convergent, partly personalized.

The germline V and J ends were trimmed by 0 bases and 2 bases, with 13 bases remaining between them. The CDR3 loop spans 16 amino acids. Germline CDR1 reads WNHNN; CDR2 reads SYGVQD (reference sequence). TCRdb used MiXCR to reprocess the RT-PCR reads, holding one entry per CDR3 protein. The sample contains some 15,000 distinct CDR3 sequences, around 84% of which appear only once. On this clonotype itself: The antigen is unknown.

Sequencing was performed on T cells from blood (PBMCs), unsorted or a sorted subset (not recorded which), taken before or after yellow fever vaccination (not recorded which). V gene TRBV10-1 combines with J gene TRBJ2-5, with D tentatively TRBD2 (7 bases). The TCR comes from a woman between 18 and 29 years old who received the yellow fever vaccine. The CDR3 sequence is CASSESTGGQQETQYF. The DNA of the CDR3 is TGCGCCAGCAGTGAGTCGACGGGAGGACAGCAAGAGACCCAGTACTTC.